Detailed here is one TCR gamma chain. The antigen is not known. TCRdb pairs this DNA with a much larger clone's protein that differs at residue 4, likely a read error; the protein shown was translated from the DNA. This record comes from a study of γδ T cells in repeated Plasmodium falciparum infection. Overall study: Sampling occurred at baseline, pre-infection for selected infections, and 21 days post-infection. Study outcomes and limitations: Malian children's Vdelta2-negative repertoires appeared more expanded and less diverse than Australians'.

Each sorted gammadelta sample had TRG and TRD chains sequenced. TCRdb made new clone calls on the multiplex PCR reads using CATT. The table has tens of thousands of gamma-chain clones, around 2.9% seen once; the top ten hold about 33%. Gammadelta T cells were flow-sorted from PBMC into Vgamma9/Vdelta2+ and Vdelta2-negative populations for bulk analysis. The CDR3 covers 17 residues. CDR1 and CDR2 (germline): GITISATS, ISYDGTV (reference sequence). The sample taken for sequencing was gamma-delta T cells from blood. This TCR came from a pool of human donors (malaria-infected and uninfected, not separated). This chain joins TRGV9 and TRGJP. The CDR3 spells CALREGKQELGKKIKVF. In DNA, the CDR3 is TGTGCCTTGCGGGAAGGAAAACAAGAGTTGGGCAAAAAGATCAAGGTATTT.